The 17 T cell receptor beta chains in this list originate from one sample, sequenced in a study of long-term antiretroviral therapy in people with HIV. At survey level, the immunoSEQ assay was run in its v3.0 version. Clones were read by immunoSEQ multiplex PCR, and TCRdb kept only the in-frame ones, dropping some. The sample has around 19,000 clones, around 80% seen once. Sequenced material: unsorted PBMCs, taken 1.2 years after starting antiretroviral therapy. These receptors all stem from a woman in her forties with HIV.

This chain connects TRBV19 to TRBJ2-7, with TRBD2 as a possible D gene (6 bases). Per the germline V gene, CDR1 is LNHDA and CDR2 is SQIVND (reference sequence). The CDR3 runs to 13 residues. V lost 5 bases, J lost 0 bases, and 8 bases lay in between. This CDR3 reads CASSGGVSYEQYF. The CDR3 DNA is TGTGCCAGTAGTGGCGGGGTCTCCTACGAGCAGTACTTC.

This clone was seen a handful of times. The chain couples TRBV29-1 to TRBJ2-2; D may be TRBD1 (6 bases). The CDR3 spans 14 residues. The V and J ends lost 3 bases and 1 base respectively, with 9 bases between them. Germline CDR1 and CDR2: SQVTM and ANQGSEA. The CDR3: CSVEVTGNTGELFF. The CDR3 DNA follows: TGCAGCGTTGAGGTGACAGGGAACACCGGGGAGCTGTTTTTT.

J is TRBJ2-2 and V is TRBV9; either TRBD1 or TRBD2 may supply D (7 bases each). The CDR3 extends over 14 amino acids. Germline CDR1 reads SGDLS; CDR2 reads YYNGEE. V lost 4 bases and J 5 bases, leaving 12 bases between the germline ends. CDR3 sequence: CASSLQGGTGELFF. As DNA, the CDR3 is TGTGCCAGCAGCCTCCAGGGGGGGACCGGGGAGCTGTTTTTT.

This clone came up a few times. The gene calls are TRBV4-1 and TRBJ2-2; unclear D gene. V was trimmed by 0 bases and J by 7 bases, leaving 6 bases between them. CDR3 length: 13 residues. CDR1 MGHRA and CDR2 YSYEKL come from the germline V gene. CDR3 protein: CASSQDFVGELFF. The CDR3, as DNA: TGCGCCAGCAGCCAAGACTTCGTCGGGGAGCTGTTTTTT.

The rearrangement links TRBV5-4 to TRBJ1-1; 11 bases align to TRBD1. The CDR3 has 15 amino acids. Germline V CDR1 and CDR2: SGHNT, YYREEE (reference sequence). With 4 bases clipped from V and 4 bases from J, the junction kept 6 bases outside the gene matches. The DNA for the CDR3 is TGTGCCAGCAGCGTCCCGGGACAGGGGGGCACTGAAGCTTTCTTT. This translates into CASSVPGQGGTEAFF.

The rearrangement joins TRBV7-8 to TRBJ2-5, with D unresolved. Germline-derived CDR1 and CDR2 are SGHVS and FQNEAQ. Trimming shortened V by 2 bases and J by 3 bases, and 4 bases separated the two germline ends. The CDR3 has 12 amino acids. The CDR3 region has the DNA TGTGCCAGCAGCTTACTTGAAGAGACCCAGTACTTC. Encoded protein: CASSLLEETQYF.

The chain carries TRBV7-2 and TRBJ2-5, with D maybe TRBD2 (5 bases). Per germline, CDR1 SGHTA and CDR2 FQGNSA. CDR3 length: 13 amino acids. V lost 5 bases and J lost 2, with 9 bases in between. CDR3 loop: CASSQTIQETQYF. In DNA form, the CDR3 reads TGTGCCAGCAGCCAGACTATACAAGAGACCCAGTACTTC.

The chain links TRBV6-6 to TRBJ1-5; TRBD1 is a possible D gene (5 bases). V was trimmed by 4 bases and J by 5 bases, leaving 15 bases between them. Germline loops: CDR1 MNHNY, CDR2 SVGAGI (reference sequence). CDR3 length: 15 residues. The CDR3 reads CASSSRAGEYQPQHF. The CDR3 coding sequence is TGTGCCAGCAGTTCCCGGGCGGGGGAGTATCAGCCCCAGCATTTT.

The chain has TRBV30 and TRBJ2-2; 7 nucleotides agree with TRBD2. Looked up from germline, CDR1 is GTSNPN and CDR2 is SVGIG (reference sequence). The CDR3 spans 14 residues. The ends lost 5 bases at V and 8 bases at J; junction bases unmatched: 11. The CDR3 coding sequence is TGTGCCTGGGAAGCGACAACGGGGGGAGGGGAGCTGTTTTTT. Protein product: CAWEATTGGGELFF.

This clone was counted only a few times. J is TRBJ1-5 and V is TRBV7-2; no clear D. This CDR3 has 13 residues. With 1 base removed from V and 7 bases from J, the gap between germline ends came to 8 bases. CDR1 SGHTA and CDR2 FQGNSA come from the germline V gene. The CDR3: CASSLVTGQPQHF. The CDR3, as DNA: TGTGCCAGCAGCTTAGTAACCGGACAGCCCCAGCATTTT. Full variable domain (missing parts from reference TRBV7-2 and TRBJ1-5): GAGVSQSPSNKVTEKGKDVELRCDPISGHTALYWYRQSLGQGLEFLIYFQGNSAPDKSGLPSDRFSAERTGGSVSTLTIQRTQQEDSAVYLCASSLVTGQPQHFGDGTRLSIL.

This chain uses TRBV6-5 with TRBJ2-7; 9 bases align to TRBD2. V was pared by 0 bases and J by 3 bases, with 6 bases of the junction left unmatched. The V gene's germline CDR1 is MNHEY and CDR2 SVGAGI. This CDR3 has 16 amino acids. The CDR3 nucleotides read TGTGCCAGCAGTTACTCGACCACTAGCGGGCTCTACGAGCAGTACTTC. This encodes CASSYSTTSGLYEQYF.

The CDR3 reads CASSVGDRDRNTEAFF. CDR3 sequence (DNA): TGTGCCAGCAGCGTAGGGGACCGGGACAGGAACACTGAAGCTTTCTTT. The chain employs TRBV9 and TRBJ1-1; 7 bases are a match to TRBD1. Germline V lookup: CDR1 SGDLS, CDR2 YYNGEE. The CDR3 has 16 amino acids. V lost 0 bases and J lost 1; bases outside the gene matches: 6.

This CDR3 is CASSQNRVAAFF. CDR3 coding DNA: TGTGCCAGCAGCCAAAACAGGGTAGCAGCTTTCTTT. This chain connects TRBV7-2 to TRBJ1-1, with TRBD1 as a possible D gene (6 bases). The CDR3 spans 12 residues. The germline CDR1 and CDR2 sequences are SGHTA and FQGNSA. Trimming removed 5 bases at V and 10 bases at J, with 14 bases between.

The chain carries TRBV28 and TRBJ2-1; the D is unclear. Trimming shortened V by 9 bases and J by 0 bases, and 9 bases separated the two germline ends. Germline lookup yields CDR1 MDHEN and CDR2 SYDVKM. This CDR3 is built from 13 residues. The chain's CDR3 is CASSISSYNEQFF. The CDR3 DNA follows: TGTGCCAGTTCAATAAGCTCCTACAATGAGCAGTTCTTC.

V and J are TRBV6-5 and TRBJ2-7, with TRBD1 as a possible D gene (6 bases). Germline lookup yields CDR1 MNHEY and CDR2 SVGAGI. CDR3 length: 14 amino acids. Trimming took 6 bases from V and 5 from J, leaving 17 bases between them. The CDR3 coding sequence is TGTGCCAGCAGCCCCGGGACAAAGGTCGACGAGCAGTACTTC. It translates to CASSPGTKVDEQYF.

This clone was detected only once. V usage is TRBV13 and J usage is TRBJ2-1; no firm D call. The CDR3 is made up of 13 amino acids. Germline V lookup: CDR1 PRHDT, CDR2 FYEKMQ (reference sequence). The V end was cut by 4 bases, the J end by 10 bases, with 14 bases between. The CDR3 nucleotides read TGTGCCAGCAGCTCCTGGGCAGCTCTAGAGCAGTTCTTC. Translation gives CASSSWAALEQFF.

The chain couples TRBV7-6 to TRBJ2-2; D is undetermined. The V gene lost 4 bases and the J gene lost 5 bases, with 5 bases spanning the gap. The CDR3 loop spans 12 amino acids. Germline CDR1 SGHVS, CDR2 FNYEAQ. The CDR3 spells CASSWETGELFF. In nucleotides, the CDR3 is TGTGCCAGCAGCTGGGAAACCGGGGAGCTGTTTTTT.